This entry lists 18 T cell receptor beta chains sequenced from one sample in a study of tumor-infiltrating lymphocytes in oesophageal squamous cell carcinoma. TCRdb redid the calling of the PCR reads with MiXCR, one entry per CDR3 protein. Among tens of thousands of distinct CDR3 sequences listed, about 34% were seen once. The specimen was esophageal tumor tissue. The receptors shown here come from a male donor with esophageal squamous cell carcinoma.

There are a few counts of this clonotype. V and J are TRBV24-1 and TRBJ2-3; D is unclear. The length of the CDR3 is 12 residues. Deletions cut 5 bases from V and 2 bases from J, with 4 bases between. CDR1 and CDR2 from the germline V gene are KGHDR and SFDVKD. DNA of the CDR3: TGTGCCACCAGTGGCCACACAGATACGCAGTATTTT. Translating it yields CATSGHTDTQYF.

Details on this clonotype: A read error is likely, as this CDR3 ends without the conserved phenylalanine or tryptophan. The limits of the CDR3 on the DNA are not certain, so only TCRdb's listed CDR3 is given. The chain carries TRBV7-6 and TRBJ2-1. Germline CDR1 SGHVS, CDR2 FNYEAQ. The CDR3 contains 8 residues when both ends are counted. Here the CDR3 reads CASSLGVY.

This clonotype is medium-sized. The rearrangement joins TRBV28 to TRBJ1-2, with D perhaps matching TRBD1 (6 bases). The CDR3 is 14 amino acids. Germline CDR1 MDHEN, CDR2 SYDVKM. The V end was cut by 4 bases, the J end by 5 bases, with 14 bases between. The CDR3 reads CASSSSGTSYGYTF. The DNA for the CDR3 is TGTGCCAGCAGTTCTTCTGGGACATCATATGGCTACACCTTC.

This clonotype has a count of ten or more. This chain joins TRBV5-1 and TRBJ2-1; 8 bases line up with TRBD2. The germline V gene has CDR1 SGHRS and CDR2 YFSETQ. V trimming: 4 bases; J trimming: 6 bases; junction bases outside the gene matches: 3. This CDR3 spans 13 amino acids. This CDR3 reads CASSQGLVNEQFF. CDR3 coding DNA: TGCGCCAGCAGCCAGGGACTAGTCAATGAGCAGTTCTTC.

Comment on this clonotype: Because the CDR3 is missing its conserved closing phenylalanine or tryptophan, this is likely a read error. It is unclear where the CDR3 begins or ends on the DNA, so no DNA is shown, and the CDR3 is as TCRdb lists it. V is TRBV6-2 or TRBV6-3 and J is TRBJ2-3; the table names TRBD2, a call not compared with the DNA. Germline values: CDR1 MNHEY, CDR2 SVGEGT. The CDR3 length equals 14 residues, ends included. This CDR3 is CASSYVQGALHFGN.

The chain combines TRBV7-9 with TRBJ2-1, with 12 bases aligning to TRBD2. The better agreement between TRBJ2-7 and the DNA end casts doubt on the J call. This CDR3 spans 15 amino acids. Germline CDR1 and CDR2: SEHNR and FQNEAQ (reference sequence). As DNA, the CDR3 is TGTGCCAGCAGCCGGACTAGCGGGGAGATTAACGAGCAGTACTTC. Residues: CASSRTSGEINEQYF.

This clonotype has ten or more counts. This chain joins TRBV5-5 and TRBJ1-5; D remains ambiguous. V was clipped by 4 bases and J by 5 bases, with 7 bases between them. Germline V lookup: CDR1 SGHKS, CDR2 YYEKEE (reference sequence). The CDR3 has 12 amino acids. The CDR3 region has the DNA TGTGCCAGCAGCCCCCAGGATCAGCCCCAGCATTTT. Encoded protein: CASSPQDQPQHF.

By proportion, this clonotype is medium-sized. The chain carries TRBV7-2 and TRBJ1-1; TRBD1 aligns across 9 bases. Trimming took 2 bases from V and 0 from J; bases not matched to a gene: 1. The CDR3 sequence is 15 residues long. The germline gives CDR1 SGHTA, CDR2 FQGNSA. The CDR3 loop reads CASSLTGGMNTEAFF. CDR3 DNA: TGTGCCAGCAGCTTAACAGGGGGCATGAACACTGAAGCTTTCTTT.

This clonotype was seen at least ten times. The chain combines TRBV6-1 with TRBJ1-4; no clear D. The V gene lost 6 bases and the J gene lost 5 bases, with 19 bases spanning the gap. Germline assignment: CDR1 MNHNS and CDR2 SASEGT. The CDR3 loop spans 16 amino acids. CDR3 region: CASSRVAGALNEKLFF. The CDR3 nucleotides read TGTGCCAGCAGCCGGGTCGCTGGAGCCCTGAATGAAAAACTGTTTTTT.

The chain uses TRBV7-6 and TRBJ2-5; possibly TRBD1 or TRBD2 for D (7 bases each). Trimming pared 1 base from V and 2 bases from J, leaving 14 bases between. CDR3 length: 16 amino acids. Looked up from germline, CDR1 is SGHVS and CDR2 is FNYEAQ. The CDR3 here is CASSLVRGGQQETQYF. Written as DNA, the CDR3 is TGTGCCAGCAGCTTAGTAAGGGGGGGACAGCAAGAGACCCAGTACTTC.

The chain employs TRBV7-4 and TRBJ2-4; D gene uncertain. The end of the DNA is better explained by TRBJ2-5, so the J call may be wrong. The CDR3 totals 15 residues. Germline CDR1 SGHVT, CDR2 SQSDAQ. CDR3 DNA: TGTGCCAGCAGCTCCCTCCCGTTAGCCCAAGAGACCCAGTACTTC. Translating gives CASSSLPLAQETQYF.

This clonotype was counted at least ten times. The chain recombines TRBV11-3 with TRBJ2-4; 8 bases agree with TRBD1. From germline, CDR1 is SGHNT and CDR2 YENEEA. V lost 0 bases, J lost 13 bases, and 11 bases stayed unmatched. The CDR3 contains 15 residues. The CDR3 protein is CASSLEQGGYNEQYF. The DNA for the CDR3 is TGTGCCAGCAGCTTAGAACAGGGGGGTTACAATGAGCAGTACTTC.

The table lists this clonotype with many counts. The V gene is TRBV11-2, the J gene TRBJ2-7; D tentatively reads TRBD1 or TRBD2 (5 bases each). Trimming cost V 5 bases and J 6 bases, with 14 bases left between them. Germline lookup yields CDR1 SGHAT and CDR2 FQNNGV. The CDR3 has 13 residues. The DNA for the CDR3 is TGTGCCAGCAGCACCCGGGGCCGCTCCGAGCAGTACTTC. Protein product: CASSTRGRSEQYF.

With respect to this clonotype: The CDR3 ends on some other residue instead of the conserved phenylalanine or tryptophan, so this is likely a read error. Because the CDR3's place on the DNA is in doubt, the DNA is left out and the CDR3 is given as listed by TCRdb. This sequence joins TRBV7-9 and TRBJ2-7. From germline, CDR1 is SEHNR and CDR2 FQNEAQ (reference sequence). The CDR3 adds up to 15 amino acids, both ends counted. The CDR3 spells CASSPEASSGYTFGS.

This clonotype appeared many times. With a much larger clone just one base away, this may be a read error. The chain joins TRBV7-9 to TRBJ2-5; 7 nucleotides match TRBD2. The closer fit of TRBJ2-1 to the DNA end suggests the J call may be wrong. This CDR3 comprises 14 residues. Germline CDR1 and CDR2: SEHNR and FQNEAQ (reference sequence). The CDR3 region is CASRKTSAQETQFF. CDR3 sequence (DNA): TGTGCCAGCAGGAAAACTAGCGCTCAAGAGACCCAGTTCTTC.

This sequence joins TRBV7-3 and TRBJ2-3, with a possible D match to TRBD2 (6 bases). The J call may be mistaken, given a closer DNA end match to TRBJ2-1. The CDR3 loop spans 15 amino acids. Germline V gene data show CDR1 as SGHTA and CDR2 as FQGTGA. Written as DNA, the CDR3 is TGTGCCAGCAGCTTAAGGTCGGGAGTAACGTATGAGCAGTTCTTC. It codes for CASSLRSGVTYEQFF.

This clonotype was seen repeatedly, ten times or more. V usage is TRBV5-1 and J usage is TRBJ2-4; D might be TRBD1 (6 bases). Trimming took off 0 bases at V and 4 bases at J, with 8 bases between the two ends. There are 14 residues in the CDR3. CDR1 and CDR2 (germline): SGHRS, YFSETQ. CDR3 nucleotide sequence: TGCGCCAGCAGCTTGGACGGACAGAAAAACATTCAGTACTTC. Encoded protein: CASSLDGQKNIQYF.

The rearrangement joins TRBV12-3 or TRBV12-4 to TRBJ1-5, with a tentative D call TRBD1 (5 bases). The CDR3 totals 13 residues. Trimming pared 1 base from V and 6 bases from J, leaving 7 bases between. The chain's CDR3 is CASSLGGSQPQHF. The CDR3 DNA reads as TGTGCCAGCAGTTTAGGGGGGAGTCAGCCCCAGCATTTT.